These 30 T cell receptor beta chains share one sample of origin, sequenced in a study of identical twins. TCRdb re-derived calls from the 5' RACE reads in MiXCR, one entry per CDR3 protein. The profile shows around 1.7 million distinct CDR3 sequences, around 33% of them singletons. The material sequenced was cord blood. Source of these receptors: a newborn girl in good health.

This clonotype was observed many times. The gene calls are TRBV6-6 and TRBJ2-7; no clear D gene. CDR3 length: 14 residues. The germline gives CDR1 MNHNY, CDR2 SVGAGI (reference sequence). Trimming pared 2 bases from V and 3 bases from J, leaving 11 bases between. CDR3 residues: CASSYDQQDYEQYF. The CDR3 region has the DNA TGTGCCAGCAGTTACGACCAGCAAGACTACGAGCAGTACTTC.

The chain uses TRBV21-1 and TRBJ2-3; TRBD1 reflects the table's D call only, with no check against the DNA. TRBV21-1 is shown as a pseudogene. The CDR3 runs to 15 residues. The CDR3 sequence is CASSKRDRDTDTQYF. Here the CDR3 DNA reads TGTGCCAGCAGCAAACGGGACAGGGACACAGATACGCAGTATTTT.

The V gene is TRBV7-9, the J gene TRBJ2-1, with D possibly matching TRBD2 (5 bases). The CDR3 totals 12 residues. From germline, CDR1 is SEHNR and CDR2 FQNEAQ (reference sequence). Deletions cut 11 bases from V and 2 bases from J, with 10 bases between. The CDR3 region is CAAERTYNEQFF. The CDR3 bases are TGTGCCGCCGAGCGGACCTACAATGAGCAGTTCTTC.

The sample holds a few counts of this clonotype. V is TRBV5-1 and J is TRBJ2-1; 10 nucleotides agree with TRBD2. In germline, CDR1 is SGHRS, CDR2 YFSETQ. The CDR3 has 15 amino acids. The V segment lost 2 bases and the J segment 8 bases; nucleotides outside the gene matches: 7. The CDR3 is CASSFTSGEVDEQFF. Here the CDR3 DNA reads TGCGCCAGCAGCTTCACTAGCGGGGAGGTCGATGAGCAGTTCTTC.

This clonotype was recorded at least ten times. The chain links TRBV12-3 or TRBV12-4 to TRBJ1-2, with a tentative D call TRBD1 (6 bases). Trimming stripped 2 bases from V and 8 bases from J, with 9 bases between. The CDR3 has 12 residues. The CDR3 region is CASSLQGRGYTF. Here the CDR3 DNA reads TGTGCCAGCAGTTTACAGGGGAGGGGCTACACCTTC.

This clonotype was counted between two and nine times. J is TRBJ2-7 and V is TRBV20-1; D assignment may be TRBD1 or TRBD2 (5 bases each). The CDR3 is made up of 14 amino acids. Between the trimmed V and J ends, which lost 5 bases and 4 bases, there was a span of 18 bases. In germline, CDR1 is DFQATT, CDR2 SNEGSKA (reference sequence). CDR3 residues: CSAGPGPPSYEQYF. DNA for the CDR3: TGCAGTGCTGGACCGGGACCCCCCTCGTACGAGCAGTACTTC.

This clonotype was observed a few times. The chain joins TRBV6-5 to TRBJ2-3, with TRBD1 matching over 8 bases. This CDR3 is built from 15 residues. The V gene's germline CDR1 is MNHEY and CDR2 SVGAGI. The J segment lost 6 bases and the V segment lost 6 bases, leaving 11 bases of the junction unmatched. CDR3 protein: CASSRTRTGRDTQYF. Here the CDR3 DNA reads TGTGCCAGCAGCCGAACGAGGACAGGGAGGGATACGCAGTATTTT.

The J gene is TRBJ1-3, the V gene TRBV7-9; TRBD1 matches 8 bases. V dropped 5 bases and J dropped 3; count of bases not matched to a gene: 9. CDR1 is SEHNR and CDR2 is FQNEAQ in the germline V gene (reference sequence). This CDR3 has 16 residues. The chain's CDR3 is CASSVNQGAVGNTIYF. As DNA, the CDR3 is TGTGCCAGCAGCGTGAACCAGGGGGCGGTTGGAAACACCATATATTTT. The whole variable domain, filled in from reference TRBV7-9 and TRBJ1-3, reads DTGVSQNPRHKITKRGQNVTFRCDPISEHNRLYWYRQTLGQGPEFLTYFQNEAQLEKSRLLSDRFSAERPKGSFSTLEIQRTEQGDSAMYLCASSVNQGAVGNTIYFGEGSWLTVV.

Here the CDR3 reads CASSLVKEKLFF. CDR3 DNA: TGTGCCAGCAGTTTAGTCAAGGAAAAACTGTTTTTT. The chain employs TRBV12-3 or TRBV12-4 and TRBJ1-4; D unclear. Trimming removed 1 base from V and 8 bases from J, with 5 bases in between. This CDR3 comprises 12 residues.

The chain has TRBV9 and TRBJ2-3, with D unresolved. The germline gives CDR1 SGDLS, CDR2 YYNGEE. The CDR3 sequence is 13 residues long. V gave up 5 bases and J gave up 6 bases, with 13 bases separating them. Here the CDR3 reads CASSASWGDTQYF. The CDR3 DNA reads TGTGCCAGCAGTGCGAGTTGGGGTGATACGCAGTATTTT.

CDR3 in amino acids: CASSQPAEQETQYF. CDR3 nucleotides: TGCGCCAGCAGCCAACCAGCGGAGCAAGAGACCCAGTACTTC. The V and J genes are TRBV4-1 and TRBJ2-5; D is perhaps TRBD2 (5 bases). The germline V gene encodes CDR1 MGHRA and CDR2 YSYEKL. The CDR3 contains 14 residues. The V end lost 2 bases, the J end lost 2 bases, and 9 bases lay between the germline ends.

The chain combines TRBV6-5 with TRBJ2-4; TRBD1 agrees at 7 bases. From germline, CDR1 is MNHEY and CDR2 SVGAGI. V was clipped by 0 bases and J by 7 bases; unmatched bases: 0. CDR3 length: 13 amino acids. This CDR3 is CASSYSGGNIQYF. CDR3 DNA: TGTGCCAGCAGTTACTCAGGGGGCAACATTCAGTACTTC.

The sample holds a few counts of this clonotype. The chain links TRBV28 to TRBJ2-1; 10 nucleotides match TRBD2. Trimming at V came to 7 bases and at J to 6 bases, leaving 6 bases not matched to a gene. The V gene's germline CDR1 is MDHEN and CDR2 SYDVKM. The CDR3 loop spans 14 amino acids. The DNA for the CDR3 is TGTGCCAGCACGTTTAGCGGGAGGCGCAATGAGCAGTTCTTC. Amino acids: CASTFSGRRNEQFF.

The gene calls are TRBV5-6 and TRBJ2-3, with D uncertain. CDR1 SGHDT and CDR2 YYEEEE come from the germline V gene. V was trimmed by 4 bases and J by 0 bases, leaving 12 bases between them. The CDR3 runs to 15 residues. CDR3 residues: CASSATPFSTDTQYF. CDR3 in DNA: TGTGCCAGCAGCGCGACTCCCTTTAGCACAGATACGCAGTATTTT.

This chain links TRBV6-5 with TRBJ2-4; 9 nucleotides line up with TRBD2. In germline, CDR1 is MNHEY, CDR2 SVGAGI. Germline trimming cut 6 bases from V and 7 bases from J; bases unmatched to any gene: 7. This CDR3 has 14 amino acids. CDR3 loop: CASSIAGAWNIQYF. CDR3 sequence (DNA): TGTGCCAGCAGCATAGCGGGGGCCTGGAACATTCAGTACTTC.

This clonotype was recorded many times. The CDR3 coding sequence is TGCAGCGTTAGCTCCGGGACCCTCTACGAGCAGTACTTC. This codes for CSVSSGTLYEQYF. The chain combines TRBV29-1 with TRBJ2-7; either TRBD1 or TRBD2 may fit D (5 bases each). The germline CDR1 and CDR2 sequences are SQVTM and ANQGSEA. V lost 5 bases and J lost 3, with 14 bases in between. The CDR3 sequence is 13 residues long.

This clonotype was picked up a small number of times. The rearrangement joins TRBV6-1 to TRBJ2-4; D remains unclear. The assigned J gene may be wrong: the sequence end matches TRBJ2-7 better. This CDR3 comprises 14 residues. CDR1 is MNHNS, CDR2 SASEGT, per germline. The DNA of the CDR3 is TGTGCCAGCAGTGAAGGGGGTCACACCTACGAGCAGTACTTC. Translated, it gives CASSEGGHTYEQYF.

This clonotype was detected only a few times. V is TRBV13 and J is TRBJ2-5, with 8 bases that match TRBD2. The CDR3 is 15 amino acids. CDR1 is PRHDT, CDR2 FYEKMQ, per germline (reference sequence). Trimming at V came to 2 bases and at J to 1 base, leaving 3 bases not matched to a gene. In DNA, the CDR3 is TGTGCCAGCAGCTTATTCGGGGGGGTCCAAGAGACCCAGTACTTC. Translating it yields CASSLFGGVQETQYF.

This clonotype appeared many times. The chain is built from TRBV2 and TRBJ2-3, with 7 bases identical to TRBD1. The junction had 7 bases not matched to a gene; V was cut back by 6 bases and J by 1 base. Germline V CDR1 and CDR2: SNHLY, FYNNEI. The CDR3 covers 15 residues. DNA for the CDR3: TGTGCCAGCAGATTGGGACAGCCGGGCACAGATACGCAGTATTTT. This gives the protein CASRLGQPGTDTQYF.

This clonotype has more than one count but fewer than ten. The CDR3 coding sequence is TGTGCCAGCGGGATCGGGGATACGCAGTATTTT. Protein: CASGIGDTQYF. The chain recombines TRBV27 with TRBJ2-3; D gene ambiguous. The length of the CDR3 is 11 residues. Germline lookup yields CDR1 MNHEY and CDR2 SMNVEV (reference sequence). V lost 8 bases and J 6 bases, leaving 9 bases between the germline ends.

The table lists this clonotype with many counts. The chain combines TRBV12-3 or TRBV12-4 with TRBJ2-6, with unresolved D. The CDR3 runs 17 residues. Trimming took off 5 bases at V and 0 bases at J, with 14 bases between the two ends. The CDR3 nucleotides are TGTGCCAGCAGTCCCAAGCGTTACATCTCTGGGGCCAACGTCCTGACTTTC. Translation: CASSPKRYISGANVLTF.

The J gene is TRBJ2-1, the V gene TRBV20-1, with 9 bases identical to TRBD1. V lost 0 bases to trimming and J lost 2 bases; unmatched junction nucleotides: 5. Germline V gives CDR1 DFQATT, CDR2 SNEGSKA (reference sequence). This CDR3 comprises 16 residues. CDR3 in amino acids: CSARDQDRGPYNEQFF. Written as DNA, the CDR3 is TGCAGTGCTAGAGACCAGGACAGGGGCCCCTACAATGAGCAGTTCTTC.

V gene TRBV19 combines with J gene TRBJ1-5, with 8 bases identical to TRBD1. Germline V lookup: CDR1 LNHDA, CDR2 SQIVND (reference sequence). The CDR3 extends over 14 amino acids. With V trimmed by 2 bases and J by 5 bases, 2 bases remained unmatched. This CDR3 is CASSIQGAHQPQHF. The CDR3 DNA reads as TGTGCCAGTAGTATACAGGGGGCGCATCAGCCCCAGCATTTT.

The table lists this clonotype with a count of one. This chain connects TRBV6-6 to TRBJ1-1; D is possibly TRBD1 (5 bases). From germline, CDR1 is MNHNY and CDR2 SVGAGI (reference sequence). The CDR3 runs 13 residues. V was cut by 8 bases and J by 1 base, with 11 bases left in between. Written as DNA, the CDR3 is TGTGCCAGCCCGCCGACAGCGAACACTGAAGCTTTCTTT. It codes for CASPPTANTEAFF.

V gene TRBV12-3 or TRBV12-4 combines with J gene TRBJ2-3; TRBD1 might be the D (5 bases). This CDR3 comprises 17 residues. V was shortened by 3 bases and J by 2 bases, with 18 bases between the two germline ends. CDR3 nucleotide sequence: TGTGCCAGCAGTTTTGGTATACAGGTTTCCACCACAGATACGCAGTATTTT. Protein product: CASSFGIQVSTTDTQYF.

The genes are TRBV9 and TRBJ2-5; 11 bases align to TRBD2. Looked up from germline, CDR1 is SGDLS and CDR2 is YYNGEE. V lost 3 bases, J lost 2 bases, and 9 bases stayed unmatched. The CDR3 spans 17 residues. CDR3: CASSAVAGGPRQETQYF. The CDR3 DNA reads TGTGCCAGCAGCGCGGTAGCGGGGGGGCCGAGGCAAGAGACCCAGTACTTC.

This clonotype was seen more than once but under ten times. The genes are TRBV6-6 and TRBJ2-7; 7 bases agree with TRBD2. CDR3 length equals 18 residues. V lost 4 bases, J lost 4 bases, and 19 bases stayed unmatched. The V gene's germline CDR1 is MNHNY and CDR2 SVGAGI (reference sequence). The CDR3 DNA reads TGTGCCAGCAGTTCCCCGGGAATAGCGGGCAGCCTTCCTTACGAGCAGTACTTC. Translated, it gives CASSSPGIAGSLPYEQYF.

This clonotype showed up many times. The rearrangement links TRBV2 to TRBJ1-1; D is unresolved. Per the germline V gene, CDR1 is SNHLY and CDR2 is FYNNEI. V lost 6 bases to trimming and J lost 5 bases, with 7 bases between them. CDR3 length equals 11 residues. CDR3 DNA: TGTGCCAGCAGGCGGGGTACTGAAGCTTTCTTT. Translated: CASRRGTEAFF.

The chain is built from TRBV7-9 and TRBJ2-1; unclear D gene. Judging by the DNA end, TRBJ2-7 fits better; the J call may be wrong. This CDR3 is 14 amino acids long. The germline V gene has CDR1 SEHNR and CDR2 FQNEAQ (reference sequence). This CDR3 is CASSNRNGSYEQYF. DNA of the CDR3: TGTGCCAGCAGCAATAGGAACGGCTCCTACGAGCAGTACTTC.

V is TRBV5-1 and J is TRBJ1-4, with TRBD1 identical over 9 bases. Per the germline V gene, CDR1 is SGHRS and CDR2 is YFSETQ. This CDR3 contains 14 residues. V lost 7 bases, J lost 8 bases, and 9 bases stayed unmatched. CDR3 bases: TGCGCCAGCGGCTGGGGACAGGGTAGGGAAAAACTGTTTTTT. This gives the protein CASGWGQGREKLFF.